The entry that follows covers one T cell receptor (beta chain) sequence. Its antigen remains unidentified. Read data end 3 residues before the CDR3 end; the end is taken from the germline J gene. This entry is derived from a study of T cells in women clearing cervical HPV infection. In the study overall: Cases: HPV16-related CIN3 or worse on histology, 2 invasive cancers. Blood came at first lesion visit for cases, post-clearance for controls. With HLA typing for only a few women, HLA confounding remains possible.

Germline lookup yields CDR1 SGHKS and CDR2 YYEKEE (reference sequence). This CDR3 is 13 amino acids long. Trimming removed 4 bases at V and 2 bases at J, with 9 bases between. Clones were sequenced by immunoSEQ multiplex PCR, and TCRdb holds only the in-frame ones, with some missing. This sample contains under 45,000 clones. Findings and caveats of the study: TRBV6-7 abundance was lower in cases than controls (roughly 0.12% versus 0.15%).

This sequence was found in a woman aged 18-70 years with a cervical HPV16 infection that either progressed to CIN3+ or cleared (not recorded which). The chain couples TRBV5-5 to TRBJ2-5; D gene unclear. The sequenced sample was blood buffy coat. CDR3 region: CASSPQVQETQYF. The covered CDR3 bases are TGTGCCAGCAGCCCCCAGGTTCAAGAGACC.